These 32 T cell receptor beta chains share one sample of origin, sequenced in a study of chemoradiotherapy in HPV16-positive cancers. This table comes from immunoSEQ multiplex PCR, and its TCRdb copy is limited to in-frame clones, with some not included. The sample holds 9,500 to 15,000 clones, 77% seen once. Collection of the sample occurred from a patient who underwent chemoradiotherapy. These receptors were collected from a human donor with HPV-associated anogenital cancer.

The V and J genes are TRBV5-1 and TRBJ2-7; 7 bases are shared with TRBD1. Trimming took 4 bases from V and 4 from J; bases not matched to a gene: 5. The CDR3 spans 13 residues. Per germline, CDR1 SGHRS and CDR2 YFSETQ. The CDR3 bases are TGCGCCAGCAGCCTGACAGGGAGTTACGAGCAGTACTTC. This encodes CASSLTGSYEQYF.

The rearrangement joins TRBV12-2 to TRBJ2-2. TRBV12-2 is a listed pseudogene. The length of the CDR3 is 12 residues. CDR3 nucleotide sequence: TGTGCAGGAGTGGGGGACACCGGGGAGCTGTTTTTT. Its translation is CAGVGDTGELFF.

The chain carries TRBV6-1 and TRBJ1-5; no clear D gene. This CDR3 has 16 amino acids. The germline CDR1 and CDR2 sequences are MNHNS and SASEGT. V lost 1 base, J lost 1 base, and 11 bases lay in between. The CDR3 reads CASSEELSRSNQPQHF. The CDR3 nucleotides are TGTGCCAGCAGTGAAGAATTGTCGAGGAGCAATCAGCCCCAGCATTTT.

As DNA, the CDR3 is TGCGCCAGCAGTGAGTCGGGGCTAGCGGGGCTTTTCGCCTCATCCAGCGATGAGCAGTTCTTC. Translating gives CASSESGLAGLFASSSDEQFF. The chain couples TRBV10-1 to TRBJ2-1; 9 nucleotides match TRBD2. The germline V gene has CDR1 WNHNN and CDR2 SYGVQD (reference sequence). CDR3 length: 21 residues. The J segment lost 8 bases and the V segment lost 0 bases, leaving 23 bases of the junction unmatched.

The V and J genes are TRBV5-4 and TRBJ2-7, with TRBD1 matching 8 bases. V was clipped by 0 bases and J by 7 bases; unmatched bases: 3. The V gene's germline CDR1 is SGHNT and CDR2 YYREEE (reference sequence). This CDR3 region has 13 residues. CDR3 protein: CASSLGTGREQYF. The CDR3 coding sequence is TGTGCCAGCAGCTTGGGGACAGGGAGAGAGCAGTACTTC.

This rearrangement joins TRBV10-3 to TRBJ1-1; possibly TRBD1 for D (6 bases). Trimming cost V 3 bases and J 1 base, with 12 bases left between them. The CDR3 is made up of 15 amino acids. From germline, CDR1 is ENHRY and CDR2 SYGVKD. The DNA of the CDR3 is TGTGCCATCAGTGACGAGGGGGGGGCGAACACTGAAGCTTTCTTT. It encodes CAISDEGGANTEAFF.

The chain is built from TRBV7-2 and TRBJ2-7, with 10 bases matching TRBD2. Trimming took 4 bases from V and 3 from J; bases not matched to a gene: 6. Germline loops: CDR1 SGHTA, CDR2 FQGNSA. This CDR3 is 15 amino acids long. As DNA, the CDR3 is TGTGCCAGCAGCTCCTCTAGCGGGAGTAACTACGAGCAGTACTTC. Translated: CASSSSSGSNYEQYF. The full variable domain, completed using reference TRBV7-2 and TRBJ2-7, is GAGVSQSPSNKVTEKGKDVELRCDPISGHTALYWYRQSLGQGLEFLIYFQGNSAPDKSGLPSDRFSAERTGGSVSTLTIQRTQQEDSAVYLCASSSSSGSNYEQYFGPGTRLTVT.

In nucleotides, the CDR3 is TGTGCCAGCAGTTACTCTGGCAGTACCTACGAGCAGTACTTC. Encoded protein: CASSYSGSTYEQYF. The gene calls are TRBV6-5 and TRBJ2-7, with D unresolved. CDR3 size: 14 residues. Germline CDR1 reads MNHEY; CDR2 reads SVGAGI. Trimming pared 0 bases from V and 2 bases from J, leaving 8 bases between.

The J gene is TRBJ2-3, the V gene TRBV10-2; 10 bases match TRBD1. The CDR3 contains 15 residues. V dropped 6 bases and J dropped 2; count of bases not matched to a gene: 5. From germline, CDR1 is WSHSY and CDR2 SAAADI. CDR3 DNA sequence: TGCGCCAGCAGAGGGACAGGGGCATCCACAGATACGCAGTATTTT. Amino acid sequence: CASRGTGASTDTQYF.

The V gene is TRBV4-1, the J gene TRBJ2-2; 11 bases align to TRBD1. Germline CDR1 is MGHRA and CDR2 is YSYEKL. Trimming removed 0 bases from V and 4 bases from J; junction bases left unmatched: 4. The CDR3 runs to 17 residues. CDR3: CASSQERGQGGTGELFF. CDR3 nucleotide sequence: TGCGCCAGCAGCCAAGAAAGGGGACAGGGGGGCACCGGGGAGCTGTTTTTT.

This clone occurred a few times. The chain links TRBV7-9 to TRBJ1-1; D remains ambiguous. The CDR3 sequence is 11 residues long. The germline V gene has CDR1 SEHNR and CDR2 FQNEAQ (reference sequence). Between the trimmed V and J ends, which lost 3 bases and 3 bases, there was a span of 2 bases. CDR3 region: CASSFDTEAFF. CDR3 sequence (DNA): TGTGCCAGCAGCTTTGACACTGAAGCTTTCTTT.

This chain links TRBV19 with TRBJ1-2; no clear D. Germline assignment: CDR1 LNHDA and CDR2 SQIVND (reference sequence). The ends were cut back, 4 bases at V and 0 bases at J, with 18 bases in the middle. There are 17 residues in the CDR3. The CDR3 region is CASSTGSYDRTNYGYTF. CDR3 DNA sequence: TGTGCCAGTAGTACCGGATCGTACGACCGAACTAACTATGGCTACACCTTC.

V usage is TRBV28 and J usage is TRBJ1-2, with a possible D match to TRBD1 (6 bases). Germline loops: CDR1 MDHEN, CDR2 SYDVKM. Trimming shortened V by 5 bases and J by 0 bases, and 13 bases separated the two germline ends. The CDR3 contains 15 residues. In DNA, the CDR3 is TGTGCCAGCAGTACCGGGACACCAGCTAACTATGGCTACACCTTC. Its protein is CASSTGTPANYGYTF.

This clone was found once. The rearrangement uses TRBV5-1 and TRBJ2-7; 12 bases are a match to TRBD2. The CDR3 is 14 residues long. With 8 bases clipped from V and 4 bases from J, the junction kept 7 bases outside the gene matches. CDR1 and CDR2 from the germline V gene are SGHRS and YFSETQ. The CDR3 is CASRGLAGNYEQYF. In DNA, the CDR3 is TGCGCCAGTCGTGGACTAGCGGGGAATTACGAGCAGTACTTC.

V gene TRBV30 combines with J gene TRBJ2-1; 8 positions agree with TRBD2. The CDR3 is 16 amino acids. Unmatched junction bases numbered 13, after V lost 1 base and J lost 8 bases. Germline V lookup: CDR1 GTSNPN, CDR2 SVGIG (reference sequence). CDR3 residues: CAWSASAGAIYHEQFF. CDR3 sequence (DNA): TGTGCCTGGAGTGCCTCAGCGGGGGCCATATACCATGAGCAGTTCTTC.

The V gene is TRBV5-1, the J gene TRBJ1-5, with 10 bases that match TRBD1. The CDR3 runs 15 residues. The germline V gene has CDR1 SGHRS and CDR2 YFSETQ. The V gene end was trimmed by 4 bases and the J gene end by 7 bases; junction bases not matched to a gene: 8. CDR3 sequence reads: CASSPGQGVEQPQHF. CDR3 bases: TGCGCCAGCAGCCCCGGACAGGGGGTTGAACAGCCCCAGCATTTT.

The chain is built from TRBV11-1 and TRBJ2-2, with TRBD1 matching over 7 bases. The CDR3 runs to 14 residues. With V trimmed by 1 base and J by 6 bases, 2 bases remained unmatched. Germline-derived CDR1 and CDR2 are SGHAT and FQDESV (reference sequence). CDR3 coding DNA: TGTGCCAGCAGCTTAGACAGGGGAGCCGGGGAGCTGTTTTTT. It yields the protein CASSLDRGAGELFF.

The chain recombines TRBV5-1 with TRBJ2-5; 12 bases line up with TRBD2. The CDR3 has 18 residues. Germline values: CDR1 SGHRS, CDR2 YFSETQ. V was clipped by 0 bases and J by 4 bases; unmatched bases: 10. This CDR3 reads CASSLAINLAGGPETQYF. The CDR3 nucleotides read TGCGCCAGCAGCTTGGCGATTAATCTAGCGGGAGGGCCAGAGACCCAGTACTTC.

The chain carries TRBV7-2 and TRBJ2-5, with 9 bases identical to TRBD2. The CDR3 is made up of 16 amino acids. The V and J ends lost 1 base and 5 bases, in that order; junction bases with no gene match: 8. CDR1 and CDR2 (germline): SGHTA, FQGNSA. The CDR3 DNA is TGTGCCAGCAGCTTAGTCCCGCGGGGGGGCAAGGAGACCCAGTACTTC. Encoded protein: CASSLVPRGGKETQYF.

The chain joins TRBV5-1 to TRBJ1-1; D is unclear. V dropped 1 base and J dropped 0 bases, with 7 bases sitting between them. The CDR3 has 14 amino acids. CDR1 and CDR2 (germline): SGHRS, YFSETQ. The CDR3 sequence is CASSLYSMNTEAFF. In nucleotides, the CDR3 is TGCGCCAGCAGCTTGTATAGCATGAACACTGAAGCTTTCTTT.

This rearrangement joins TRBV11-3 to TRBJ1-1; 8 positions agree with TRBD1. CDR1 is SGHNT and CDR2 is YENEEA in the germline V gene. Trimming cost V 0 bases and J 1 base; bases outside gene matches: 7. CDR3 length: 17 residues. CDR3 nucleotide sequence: TGTGCCAGCAGCTTAGATCGGGGACAGGACACGAACACTGAAGCTTTCTTT. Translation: CASSLDRGQDTNTEAFF.

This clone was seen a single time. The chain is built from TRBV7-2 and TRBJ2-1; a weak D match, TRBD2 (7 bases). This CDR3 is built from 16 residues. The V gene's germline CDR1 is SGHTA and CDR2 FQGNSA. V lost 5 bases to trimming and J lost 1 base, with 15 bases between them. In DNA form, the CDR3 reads TGTGCCAGCAGCCCATCCGGGGGGCCATCCTACAATGAGCAGTTCTTC. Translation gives CASSPSGGPSYNEQFF.

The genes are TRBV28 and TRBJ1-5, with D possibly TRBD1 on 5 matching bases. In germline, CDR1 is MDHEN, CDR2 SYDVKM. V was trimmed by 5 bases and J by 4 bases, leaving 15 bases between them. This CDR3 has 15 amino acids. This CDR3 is CASSPNGARNQPQHF. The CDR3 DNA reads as TGTGCCAGCAGTCCGAATGGGGCGCGGAATCAGCCCCAGCATTTT. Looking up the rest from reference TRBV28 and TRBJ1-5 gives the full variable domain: DVKVTQSSRYLVKRTGEKVFLECVQDMDHENMFWYRQDPGLGLRLIYFSYDVKMKEKGDIPEGYSVSREKKERFSLILESASTNQTSMYLCASSPNGARNQPQHFGDGTRLSIL.

CDR3: CASSPKASGDTQYF. The CDR3 nucleotides are TGTGCCAGCTCACCAAAAGCGTCGGGAGATACGCAGTATTTT. The chain links TRBV18 to TRBJ2-3, with D unresolved. Germline V lookup: CDR1 KGHSH, CDR2 LQKENI. The CDR3 runs to 14 residues. Trimming took off 2 bases at V and 5 bases at J, with 11 bases between the two ends.

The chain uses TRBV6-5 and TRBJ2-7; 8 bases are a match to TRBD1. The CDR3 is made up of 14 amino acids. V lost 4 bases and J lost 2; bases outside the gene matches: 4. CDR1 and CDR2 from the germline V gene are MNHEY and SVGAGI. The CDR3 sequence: CASSSDRVPYEQYF. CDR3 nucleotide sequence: TGTGCCAGCAGTTCGGACAGGGTTCCCTACGAGCAGTACTTC.

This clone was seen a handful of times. The CDR3 region is CASSPSLGRGLYEQYF. The CDR3 region has the DNA TGTGCCAGCTCACCATCGTTGGGGCGCGGGTTATACGAGCAGTACTTC. The rearrangement joins TRBV18 to TRBJ2-7; possibly TRBD1 or TRBD2 for D (5 bases each). V shed 2 bases and J shed 4 bases, with 18 bases lying between them. This CDR3 comprises 16 residues. Germline CDR1 and CDR2: KGHSH and LQKENI.

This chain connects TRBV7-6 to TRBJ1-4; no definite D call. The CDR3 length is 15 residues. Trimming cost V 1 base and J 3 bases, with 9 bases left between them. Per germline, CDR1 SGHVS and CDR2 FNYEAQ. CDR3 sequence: CASSLEAGSNEKLFF. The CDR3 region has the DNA TGTGCCAGCAGCTTAGAAGCGGGTTCTAATGAAAAACTGTTTTTT.

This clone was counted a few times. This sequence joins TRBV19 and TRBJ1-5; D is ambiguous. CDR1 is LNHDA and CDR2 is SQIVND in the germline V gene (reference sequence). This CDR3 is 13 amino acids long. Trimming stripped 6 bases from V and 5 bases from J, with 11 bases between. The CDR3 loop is CASRRDRDQPQHF. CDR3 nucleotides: TGTGCCAGTAGGCGGGATAGGGATCAGCCCCAGCATTTT.

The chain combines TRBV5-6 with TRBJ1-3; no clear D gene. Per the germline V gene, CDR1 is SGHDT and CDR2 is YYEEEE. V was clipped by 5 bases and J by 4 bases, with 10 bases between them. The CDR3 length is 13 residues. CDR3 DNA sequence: TGTGCCAGCAGGGAGGGCGGAGGAAACACCATATATTTT. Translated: CASREGGGNTIYF.

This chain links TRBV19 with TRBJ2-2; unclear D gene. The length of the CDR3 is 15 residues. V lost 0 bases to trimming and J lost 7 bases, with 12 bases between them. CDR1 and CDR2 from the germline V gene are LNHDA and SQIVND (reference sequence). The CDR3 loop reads CASSIDPGYGGELFF. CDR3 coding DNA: TGTGCCAGTAGTATAGATCCCGGGTACGGCGGGGAGCTGTTTTTT.

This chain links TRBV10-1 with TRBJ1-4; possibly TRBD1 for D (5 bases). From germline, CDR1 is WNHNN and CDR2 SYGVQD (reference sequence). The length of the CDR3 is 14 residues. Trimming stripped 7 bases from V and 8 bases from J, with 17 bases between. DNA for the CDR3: TGCGCCAGCAAGGGCCTCGACAGTCAGGAAAAACTGTTTTTT. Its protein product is CASKGLDSQEKLFF.

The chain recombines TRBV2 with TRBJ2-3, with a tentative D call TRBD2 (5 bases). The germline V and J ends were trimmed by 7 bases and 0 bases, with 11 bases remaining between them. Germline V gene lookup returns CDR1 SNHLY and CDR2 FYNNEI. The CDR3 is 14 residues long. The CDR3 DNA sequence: TGTGCCAGCACAGCTAGCATAAGCACAGATACGCAGTATTTT. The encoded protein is CASTASISTDTQYF.